The 27 T cell receptor beta chains below were found in one sample sequenced in a study of Ad26.COV2.S vaccination and SARS-CoV-2 variants. Using immunoSEQ multiplex PCR, the repertoire was profiled, and TCRdb retains in-frame clones only, with some absent. The table records under 600,000 clones, around 89% of them present only once. Treatment defined: about 20 received Ad26.COV2.S at low or high dose, single or two shots; about five received placebo; per-sample allocation not given. Material that was analyzed had been drawn on day 63 after the first vaccine or placebo injection. Sequences were derived from peripheral blood, sampled in a trial of Ad26.COV2.S vaccine versus placebo. The receptor source for this set is a person between 18 and 59 years old who received the Ad26.COV2.S COVID-19 vaccine or a placebo.

The chain is built from TRBV29-1 and TRBJ1-1; maybe TRBD1 (6 bases). Trimming took off 2 bases at V and 5 bases at J, with 21 bases between the two ends. There are 16 residues in the CDR3. CDR1 is SQVTM and CDR2 is ANQGSEA in the germline V gene. The CDR3: CSVERLFVGDKTEAFF. In DNA, the CDR3 is TGCAGCGTTGAACGCCTTTTTGTAGGGGACAAGACTGAAGCTTTCTTT.

The chain links TRBV30 to TRBJ1-5; maybe TRBD1 (5 bases). Trimming removed 4 bases from V and 3 bases from J, with 10 bases in between. This CDR3 region has 13 residues. The germline CDR1 and CDR2 sequences are GTSNPN and SVGIG (reference sequence). The CDR3 spells CAWTGNSNQPQHF. The CDR3 nucleotides are TGTGCCTGGACAGGGAATTCCAATCAGCCCCAGCATTTT.

CDR3 DNA: TGTGCCACCAGTGACTGGGTCGGGGAGACCCAGTACTTC. As protein: CATSDWVGETQYF. This sequence joins TRBV24-1 and TRBJ2-5, with D hard to call. The CDR3 length is 13 residues. V was cut by 4 bases and J by 5 bases, with 10 bases left in between. Germline V lookup: CDR1 KGHDR, CDR2 SFDVKD.

The chain has TRBV6-5 and TRBJ2-7, with D perhaps TRBD1 (5 bases). This CDR3 is built from 15 residues. Germline CDR1 and CDR2: MNHEY and SVGAGI. Trimming cost V 2 bases and J 3 bases, with 14 bases left between them. As DNA, the CDR3 is TGTGCCAGCAGTTACGACAGAGCCACGAACTACGAGCAGTACTTC. Its protein is CASSYDRATNYEQYF.

The V and J genes are TRBV19 and TRBJ2-1, with TRBD2 identical over 11 bases. This CDR3 has 15 amino acids. J gave up 8 bases and V 6 bases, and 9 bases lay outside the gene matches. Germline CDR1 reads LNHDA; CDR2 reads SQIVND (reference sequence). This CDR3 is CASRVTSGSIDEQFF. For the CDR3, the DNA is TGTGCCAGTAGAGTAACTAGCGGGAGTATCGATGAGCAGTTCTTC.

V usage is TRBV5-1 and J usage is TRBJ1-2, with D possibly being TRBD1 (6 bases). V lost 4 bases and J lost 8, with 18 bases in between. Germline CDR1 is SGHRS and CDR2 is YFSETQ. The CDR3 has 14 amino acids. The CDR3 protein is CASSVDRSSRGYTF. The CDR3 bases are TGCGCCAGCAGCGTTGACAGGAGTTCGCGGGGCTACACCTTC.

The chain employs TRBV6-2 or TRBV6-3 and TRBJ2-7; D remains ambiguous. The germline CDR1 and CDR2 sequences are MNHEY and SVGEGT. The CDR3 runs 13 residues. Trimming took 2 bases from V and 3 from J, leaving 8 bases between them. The CDR3 protein is CASSYDGYYEQYF. The CDR3 DNA follows: TGTGCCAGCAGTTACGACGGTTACTACGAGCAGTACTTC.

The chain uses TRBV28 and TRBJ2-7; 9 bases match TRBD2. The CDR3 consists of 14 residues. With 3 bases clipped from V and 4 bases from J, the junction kept 4 bases outside the gene matches. In germline, CDR1 is MDHEN, CDR2 SYDVKM. DNA of the CDR3: TGTGCCAGCAGTTTCCGCGGGGGGGGTTACGAGCAGTACTTC. It encodes CASSFRGGGYEQYF.

This chain connects TRBV6-1 to TRBJ1-2; TRBD1 agrees at 10 bases. The germline V gene encodes CDR1 MNHNS and CDR2 SASEGT. CDR3 length equals 16 residues. With V trimmed by 0 bases and J by 4 bases, 5 bases remained unmatched. The CDR3 sequence: CASSEARQGATYGYTF. CDR3 in DNA: TGTGCCAGCAGTGAAGCGAGACAGGGGGCGACCTATGGCTACACCTTC.

The chain carries TRBV28 and TRBJ2-5, with no clear D. This CDR3 is 13 amino acids long. The germline V gene encodes CDR1 MDHEN and CDR2 SYDVKM. The V gene lost 6 bases and the J gene lost 3 bases, with 11 bases spanning the gap. The CDR3 sequence is CASSPRSEETQYF. CDR3 sequence (DNA): TGTGCCAGCAGCCCAAGATCCGAAGAGACCCAGTACTTC.

The V and J genes are TRBV19 and TRBJ1-5, with TRBD1 identical over 8 bases. The CDR3 sequence is 14 residues long. Germline CDR1 reads LNHDA; CDR2 reads SQIVND (reference sequence). The junction had 4 bases not matched to a gene; V was cut back by 3 bases and J by 6 bases. The CDR3 sequence: CASSIPTGAQPQHF. The CDR3, as DNA: TGTGCCAGTAGTATTCCGACAGGGGCTCAGCCCCAGCATTTT.

The chain employs TRBV15 and TRBJ1-6; no reliable D call. Trimming took 5 bases from V and 9 from J, leaving 17 bases between them. Per germline, CDR1 LNHNV and CDR2 YYDKDF (reference sequence). This CDR3 has 15 residues. The CDR3 nucleotides read TGTGCCACCAGCCCCCGGTCCCTTTGGAGTTCACCCCTCCACTTT. Its protein is CATSPRSLWSSPLHF.

The rearrangement joins TRBV9 to TRBJ2-5; D is perhaps TRBD1 (6 bases). V lost 0 bases to trimming and J lost 5 bases, with 17 bases between them. Germline CDR1 and CDR2: SGDLS and YYNGEE. This CDR3 has 16 residues. CDR3 nucleotide sequence: TGTGCCAGCAGCGTAGGGTTAGCAGGGGCAGGTGAGACCCAGTACTTC. It encodes CASSVGLAGAGETQYF.

The chain links TRBV3-1 (or the pseudogene TRBV3-2) to TRBJ1-5; D perhaps matches TRBD1 (6 bases). Germline lookup yields CDR1 LGHDT and CDR2 YNNKEL (reference sequence). V lost 4 bases and J 2 bases, leaving 12 bases between the germline ends. This CDR3 region has 15 residues. CDR3 residues: CASSPTGSGNQPQHF. CDR3 bases: TGTGCCAGCAGCCCGACAGGATCAGGCAATCAGCCCCAGCATTTT.

The table lists this clone with a few counts. The rearrangement links TRBV11-2 to TRBJ1-2; 7 bases fit TRBD1. CDR1 and CDR2 from the germline V gene are SGHAT and FQNNGV. CDR3 length: 15 residues. After removal of 5 bases from V and 0 bases from J, the junction contained 6 bases not matched to a gene. CDR3 bases: TGTGCCAGCAGCCGACAGGGCGGAGCTAACTATGGCTACACCTTC. The encoded protein is CASSRQGGANYGYTF.

This chain uses TRBV29-1 with TRBJ2-7; the match to TRBD1 covers 8 bases. The junction had 4 bases not matched to a gene; V was cut back by 4 bases and J by 2 bases. Germline CDR1 reads SQVTM; CDR2 reads ANQGSEA. This CDR3 is built from 13 residues. The CDR3 sequence: CSVVGQGTYEQYF. The CDR3 region has the DNA TGCAGCGTTGTCGGACAGGGAACCTACGAGCAGTACTTC.

The chain employs TRBV7-9 and TRBJ1-1; D is unresolved. This CDR3 region has 14 residues. Germline CDR1 is SEHNR and CDR2 is FQNEAQ (reference sequence). With 2 bases removed from V and 1 base from J, the gap between germline ends came to 8 bases. The CDR3: CASSLLHTNTEAFF. The CDR3 nucleotides are TGTGCCAGCAGCTTACTACATACGAACACTGAAGCTTTCTTT.

The V and J genes are TRBV5-5 and TRBJ1-2; TRBD1 matches at 7 bases. The CDR3 length is 14 residues. The junction had 10 bases not matched to a gene; V was cut back by 6 bases and J by 5 bases. Germline-derived CDR1 and CDR2 are SGHKS and YYEKEE (reference sequence). This CDR3 reads CASTRSDRVYGYTF. In DNA, the CDR3 is TGTGCCAGCACCCGCTCTGACAGGGTGTATGGCTACACCTTC.

This chain links TRBV3-1 (or the pseudogene TRBV3-2) with TRBJ1-1, with 10 bases aligning to TRBD1. CDR3 length: 17 residues. The ends lost 6 bases at V and 3 bases at J; junction bases unmatched: 13. Germline assignment: CDR1 LGHDT and CDR2 YNNKEL (reference sequence). DNA of the CDR3: TGTGCCAGCAGGACTGGGTCCCGCGACAGGGGGCACACTGAAGCTTTCTTT. Translated: CASRTGSRDRGHTEAFF.

The chain carries TRBV29-1 and TRBJ1-3; D might be TRBD1 (5 bases). Germline values: CDR1 SQVTM, CDR2 ANQGSEA. This CDR3 region has 13 residues. Trimming took 6 bases from V and 0 from J, leaving 9 bases between them. This chain's CDR3 is CSVGTRSGNTIYF. DNA of the CDR3: TGCAGCGTAGGGACTCGCTCTGGAAACACCATATATTTT.

The J gene is TRBJ2-3, the V gene TRBV6-5, with 12 bases fitting TRBD2. The length of the CDR3 is 16 residues. From germline, CDR1 is MNHEY and CDR2 SVGAGI. V lost 4 bases, J lost 3 bases, and 5 bases stayed unmatched. The CDR3 loop reads CASSSILAGGTDTQYF. The CDR3 region has the DNA TGTGCCAGCAGTTCCATACTAGCGGGGGGAACAGATACGCAGTATTTT.

CDR3 DNA sequence: TGTGCCAGCAGTTGGAGGGGGAGGGGGGAGCAGTACTTC. Its protein product is CASSWRGRGEQYF. The rearrangement uses TRBV5-4 and TRBJ2-7, with a possible D match to TRBD2 (7 bases). The CDR3 has 13 residues. With 5 bases removed from V and 7 bases from J, the gap between germline ends came to 16 bases. Germline values: CDR1 SGHNT, CDR2 YYREEE (reference sequence). The whole variable domain, filled in from reference TRBV5-4 and TRBJ2-7, reads ETGVTQSPTHLIKTRGQQVTLRCSSQSGHNTVSWYQQALGQGPQFIFQYYREEENGRGNFPPRFSGLQFPNYSSELNVNALELDDSALYLCASSWRGRGEQYFGPGTRLTVT.

The chain has TRBV30 and TRBJ2-2, with D possibly being TRBD1 or TRBD2 (5 bases each). The V and J ends lost 5 bases and 2 bases respectively, with 15 bases between them. Germline lookup yields CDR1 GTSNPN and CDR2 SVGIG (reference sequence). The CDR3 is made up of 15 amino acids. The CDR3: CAWEAGTENTGELFF. CDR3 coding DNA: TGTGCCTGGGAAGCCGGGACGGAAAACACCGGGGAGCTGTTTTTT.

This rearrangement joins TRBV11-2 to TRBJ2-7; no clear D gene. CDR3 length: 14 amino acids. CDR1 and CDR2 (germline): SGHAT, FQNNGV. V was pared by 6 bases and J by 1 base, with 13 bases between. CDR3 residues: CASSHMGKSYEQYF. CDR3 sequence (DNA): TGTGCCAGCAGTCACATGGGGAAGTCCTACGAGCAGTACTTC.

CDR3 sequence (DNA): TGTGCCAGCAGCCCGGGGGCGACAAGTAGCGATGAGCAGTTCTTC. This sequence encodes CASSPGATSSDEQFF. V gene TRBV11-1 combines with J gene TRBJ2-1; tentatively, D is TRBD1 or TRBD2 (6 bases each). CDR1 is SGHAT and CDR2 is FQDESV in the germline V gene (reference sequence). Trimming removed 5 bases from V and 8 bases from J, with 19 bases in between. CDR3 length: 15 residues.

The chain links TRBV5-4 to TRBJ1-3, with TRBD1 identical over 7 bases. V lost 4 bases, J lost 4 bases, and 5 bases stayed unmatched. Germline V gene lookup returns CDR1 SGHNT and CDR2 YYREEE (reference sequence). The CDR3 runs to 14 residues. The CDR3 nucleotides are TGTGCCAGCAGCCCGGGGACAGCCGGAAACACCATATATTTT. Protein: CASSPGTAGNTIYF.

The V and J genes are TRBV6-5 and TRBJ1-5, with no clear D. This CDR3 has 14 residues. Germline V gene sequence: CDR1 MNHEY, CDR2 SVGAGI. Trimming pared 8 bases from V and 6 bases from J, leaving 17 bases between. CDR3 sequence: CASGVGRGGQPQHF. CDR3 coding DNA: TGTGCCAGCGGCGTTGGTCGGGGTGGTCAGCCCCAGCATTTT.